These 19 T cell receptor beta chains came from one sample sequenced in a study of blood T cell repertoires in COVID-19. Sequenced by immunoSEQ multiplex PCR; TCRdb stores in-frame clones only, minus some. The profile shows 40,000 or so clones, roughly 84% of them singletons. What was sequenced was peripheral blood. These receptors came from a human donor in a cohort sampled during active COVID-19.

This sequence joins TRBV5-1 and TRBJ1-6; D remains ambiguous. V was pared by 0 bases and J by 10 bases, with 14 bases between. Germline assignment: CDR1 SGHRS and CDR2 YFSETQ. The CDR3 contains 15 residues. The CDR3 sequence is CASSLAGGSGSPLHF. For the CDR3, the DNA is TGCGCCAGCAGCTTGGCCGGAGGGTCTGGGTCACCCCTCCACTTT. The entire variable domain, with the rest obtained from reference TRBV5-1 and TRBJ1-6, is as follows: KAGVTQTPRYLIKTRGQQVTLSCSPISGHRSVSWYQQTPGQGLQFLFEYFSETQRNKGNFPGRFSGRQFSNSRSEMNVSTLELGDSALYLCASSLAGGSGSPLHFGNGTRLTVT.

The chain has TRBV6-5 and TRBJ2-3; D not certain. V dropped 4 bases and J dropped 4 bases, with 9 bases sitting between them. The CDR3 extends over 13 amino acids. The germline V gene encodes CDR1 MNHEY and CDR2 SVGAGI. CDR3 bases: TGTGCCAGCAGTTTGTTATCTGCAGATACGCAGTATTTT. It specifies CASSLLSADTQYF.

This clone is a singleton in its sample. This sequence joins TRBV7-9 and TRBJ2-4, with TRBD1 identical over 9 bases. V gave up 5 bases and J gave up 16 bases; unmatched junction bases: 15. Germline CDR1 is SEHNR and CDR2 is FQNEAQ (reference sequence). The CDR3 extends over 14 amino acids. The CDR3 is CASSPGDRAGILYF. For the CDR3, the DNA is TGTGCCAGCAGCCCCGGGGACAGGGCGGGCATTCTCTACTTC.

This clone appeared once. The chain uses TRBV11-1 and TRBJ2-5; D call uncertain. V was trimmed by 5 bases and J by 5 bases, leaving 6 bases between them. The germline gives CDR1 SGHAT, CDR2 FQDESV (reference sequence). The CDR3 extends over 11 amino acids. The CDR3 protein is CASSNRETQYF. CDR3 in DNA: TGTGCCAGCAGCAATCGGGAGACCCAGTACTTC.

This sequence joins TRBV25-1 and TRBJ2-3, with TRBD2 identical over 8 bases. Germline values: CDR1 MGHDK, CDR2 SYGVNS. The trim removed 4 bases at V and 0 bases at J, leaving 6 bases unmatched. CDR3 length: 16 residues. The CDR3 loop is CASSASSGLSTDTQYF. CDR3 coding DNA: TGTGCCAGCAGTGCTTCTAGCGGGTTAAGCACAGATACGCAGTATTTT.

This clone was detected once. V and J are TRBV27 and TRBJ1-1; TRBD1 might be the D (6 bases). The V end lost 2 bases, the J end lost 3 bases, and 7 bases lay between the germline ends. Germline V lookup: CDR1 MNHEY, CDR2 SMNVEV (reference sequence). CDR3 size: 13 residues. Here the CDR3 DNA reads TGTGCCAGCAGTTTAGACAGGTACACTGAAGCTTTCTTT. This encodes CASSLDRYTEAFF.

The CDR3 is CASSPGQTLYNSPLHF. Here the CDR3 DNA reads TGTGCCAGCAGCCCGGGACAGACCCTTTATAATTCACCCCTCCACTTT. V gene TRBV5-4 combines with J gene TRBJ1-6; 7 nucleotides align to TRBD1. This CDR3 region has 16 residues. Unmatched junction bases numbered 8, after V lost 4 bases and J lost 4 bases. In germline, CDR1 is SGHNT, CDR2 YYREEE (reference sequence).

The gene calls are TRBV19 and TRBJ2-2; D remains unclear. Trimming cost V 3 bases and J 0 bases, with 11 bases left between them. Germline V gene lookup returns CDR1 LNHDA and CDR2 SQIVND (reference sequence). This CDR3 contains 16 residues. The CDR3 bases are TGTGCCAGTAGTATTAGTGGTCCCCCGAACACCGGGGAGCTGTTTTTT. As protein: CASSISGPPNTGELFF.

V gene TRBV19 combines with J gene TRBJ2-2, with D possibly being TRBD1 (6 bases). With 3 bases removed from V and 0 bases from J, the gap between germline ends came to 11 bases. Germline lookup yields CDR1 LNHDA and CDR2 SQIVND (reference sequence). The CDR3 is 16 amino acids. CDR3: CASSISRGPNTGELFF. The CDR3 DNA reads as TGTGCCAGTAGTATCTCCAGGGGACCGAACACCGGGGAGCTGTTTTTT.

This CDR3 is CASSLTDDQPQHF. In nucleotides, the CDR3 is TGTGCCAGCAGCTTGACTGACGATCAGCCCCAGCATTTT. The V call is TRBV11-2, the J call TRBJ1-5; D remains ambiguous. Germline V gene sequence: CDR1 SGHAT, CDR2 FQNNGV. This CDR3 contains 13 residues. Trimming cost V 3 bases and J 5 bases, with 8 bases left between them.

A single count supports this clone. CDR3 nucleotides: TGTGCCAGCAGCTTGGGTGCAGACCAGCTAGTTTACGAGCAGTACTTC. It codes for CASSLGADQLVYEQYF. The V gene is TRBV5-4, the J gene TRBJ2-7, with D unclear. Looked up from germline, CDR1 is SGHNT and CDR2 is YYREEE (reference sequence). The CDR3 has 16 amino acids. Trimming cost V 0 bases and J 4 bases, with 17 bases left between them.

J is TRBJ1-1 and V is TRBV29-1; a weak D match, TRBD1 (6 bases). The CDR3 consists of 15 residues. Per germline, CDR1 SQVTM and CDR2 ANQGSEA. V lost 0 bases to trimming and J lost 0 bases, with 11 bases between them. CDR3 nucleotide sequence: TGCAGCGTTGAAGATCCAGGGGATTTGAACACTGAAGCTTTCTTT. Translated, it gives CSVEDPGDLNTEAFF. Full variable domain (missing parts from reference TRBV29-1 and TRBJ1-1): SAVISQKPSRDICQRGTSLTIQCQVDSQVTMMFWYRQQPGQSLTLIATANQGSEATYESGFVIDKFPISRPNLTFSTLTVSNMSPEDSSIYLCSVEDPGDLNTEAFFGQGTRLTVV.

CDR3 DNA: TGTGCCAGCAATCGGGACAGGGGGGCCGGGGAGCTGTTTTTT. Residues: CASNRDRGAGELFF. The genes are TRBV6-5 and TRBJ2-2; 11 nucleotides agree with TRBD1. V was clipped by 7 bases and J by 6 bases; unmatched bases: 4. The germline V gene encodes CDR1 MNHEY and CDR2 SVGAGI. The CDR3 has 14 residues.

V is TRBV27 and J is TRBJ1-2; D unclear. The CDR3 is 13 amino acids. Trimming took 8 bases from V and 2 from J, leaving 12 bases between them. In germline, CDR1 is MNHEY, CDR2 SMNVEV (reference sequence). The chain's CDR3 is CASSQVANYGYTF. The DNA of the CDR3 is TGTGCCAGCTCCCAGGTAGCGAACTATGGCTACACCTTC.

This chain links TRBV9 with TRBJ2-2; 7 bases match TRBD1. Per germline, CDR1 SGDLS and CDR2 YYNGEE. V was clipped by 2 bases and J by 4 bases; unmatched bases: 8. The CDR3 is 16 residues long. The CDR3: CASSVRGSGSTGELFF. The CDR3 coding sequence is TGTGCCAGCAGCGTCAGGGGGAGTGGGAGCACCGGGGAGCTGTTTTTT.

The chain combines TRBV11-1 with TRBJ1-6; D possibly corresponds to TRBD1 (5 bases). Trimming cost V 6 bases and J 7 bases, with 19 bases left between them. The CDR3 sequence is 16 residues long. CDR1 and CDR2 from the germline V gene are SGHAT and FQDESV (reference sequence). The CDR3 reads CASSSRGGTSNSPLHF. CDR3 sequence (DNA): TGTGCCAGCAGTTCACGGGGAGGGACTTCCAATTCACCCCTCCACTTT. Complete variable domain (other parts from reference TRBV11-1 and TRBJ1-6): EAEVAQSPRYKITEKSQAVAFWCDPISGHATLYWYRQILGQGPELLVQFQDESVVDDSQLPKDRFSAERLKGVDSTLKIQPAELGDSAMYLCASSSRGGTSNSPLHFGNGTRLTVT.

In DNA, the CDR3 is TGTGCCAGCAGCTCCCCCCTGACAGGGCCCAGCACAGATACGCAGTATTTT. Its translation: CASSSPLTGPSTDTQYF. The V gene is TRBV9, the J gene TRBJ2-3; 7 bases are a match to TRBD1. V shed 4 bases, J shed 0 bases, and the junction held 11 bases outside the gene matches. Looked up from germline, CDR1 is SGDLS and CDR2 is YYNGEE. This CDR3 comprises 17 residues.

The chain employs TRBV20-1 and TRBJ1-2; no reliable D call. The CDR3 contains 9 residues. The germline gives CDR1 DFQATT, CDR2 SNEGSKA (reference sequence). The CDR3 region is CRGVEGYTF. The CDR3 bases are TGCAGGGGAGTGGAGGGCTACACCTTC.

CDR3 region: CASSLDTGGTDTQYF. The CDR3 region has the DNA TGTGCCAGCAGCTTGGATACGGGGGGCACAGATACGCAGTATTTT. This chain uses TRBV5-4 with TRBJ2-3; TRBD2 is a possible D gene (6 bases). The CDR3 is 15 amino acids. CDR1 is SGHNT and CDR2 is YYREEE in the germline V gene (reference sequence). The ends were cut back, 0 bases at V and 1 base at J, with 9 bases in the middle. The complete variable domain, with remaining parts taken from reference TRBV5-4 and TRBJ2-3, reads ETGVTQSPTHLIKTRGQQVTLRCSSQSGHNTVSWYQQALGQGPQFIFQYYREEENGRGNFPPRFSGLQFPNYSSELNVNALELDDSALYLCASSLDTGGTDTQYFGPGTRLTVL.